These 21 T cell receptor beta chains were sequenced from one sample in a study of PD-1 blockade in classical Hodgkin lymphoma. There was relapse after autologous stem cell transplantation in every patient, and there was variation in brentuximab vedotin exposure. The method was immunoSEQ multiplex PCR; TCRdb's version includes in-frame clones alone and lacks a portion of them. The sample carries roughly 150,000 clones, 78% recorded once. The material sequenced was peripheral blood mononuclear cells (PBMCs), taken before the second cycle of nivolumab. These receptors all stem from a human donor with classical Hodgkin lymphoma.

The rearrangement joins TRBV5-1 to TRBJ2-7; D might be TRBD1 (6 bases). The CDR3 extends over 14 amino acids. From germline, CDR1 is SGHRS and CDR2 YFSETQ. The V end was cut by 4 bases, the J end by 4 bases, with 15 bases between. The DNA for the CDR3 is TGCGCCAGCAGCCCCTACCGAGGGGGATACGAGCAGTACTTC. This codes for CASSPYRGGYEQYF.

The chain has TRBV7-2 and TRBJ1-4, with TRBD1 matching 7 bases. This CDR3 has 15 amino acids. The V and J ends lost 6 bases and 3 bases, in that order; junction bases with no gene match: 7. Germline CDR1 is SGHTA and CDR2 is FQGNSA. CDR3 DNA sequence: TGTGCCAGCAGGCCGCGACAGGGTCCTAATGAAAAACTGTTTTTT. It specifies CASRPRQGPNEKLFF.

There are a few counts of this clone. The chain is built from TRBV14 and TRBJ2-3, with TRBD2 matching over 14 bases. CDR3 length: 15 amino acids. Germline CDR1 reads SGHDN; CDR2 reads FVKESK. J was trimmed by 6 bases and V by 4 bases; bases with no gene match: 3. In DNA, the CDR3 is TGTGCCAGCAGCCCGGGACTAGCGGGAGCGGATACGCAGTATTTT. Its protein is CASSPGLAGADTQYF.

This clone was found a few times. The chain couples TRBV5-6 to TRBJ2-3; no clear D gene. Trimming removed 2 bases from V and 6 bases from J, with 7 bases in between. In germline, CDR1 is SGHDT, CDR2 YYEEEE. This CDR3 comprises 12 residues. DNA for the CDR3: TGTGCCAGCAGCTTTCGTAGGGATACGCAGTATTTT. It yields the protein CASSFRRDTQYF.

The gene calls are TRBV19 and TRBJ2-7; D is perhaps TRBD1 or TRBD2 (5 bases each). V was shortened by 5 bases and J by 5 bases, with 16 bases between the two germline ends. The CDR3 is 14 residues long. From germline, CDR1 is LNHDA and CDR2 SQIVND (reference sequence). CDR3: CASSPEGFGNEQYF. CDR3 bases: TGTGCCAGTAGTCCAGAGGGGTTTGGGAACGAGCAGTACTTC.

CDR3 sequence: CASSIRQGRGDEKLFF. In DNA form, the CDR3 reads TGTGCCAGCAGCATCAGACAGGGGAGGGGAGATGAAAAACTGTTTTTT. The V and J genes are TRBV2 and TRBJ1-4, with 8 bases identical to TRBD1. CDR3 length equals 16 residues. V gave up 6 bases and J gave up 6 bases; unmatched junction bases: 12. Per germline, CDR1 SNHLY and CDR2 FYNNEI.

The chain links TRBV7-3 to TRBJ1-3, with D tentatively TRBD1 (5 bases). The CDR3 loop spans 16 amino acids. Germline V CDR1 and CDR2: SGHTA, FQGTGA. Trimming took 5 bases from V and 0 from J, leaving 14 bases between them. The CDR3 is CASSRSSGSSGNTIYF. As DNA, the CDR3 is TGTGCCAGCAGCAGGAGCTCAGGGAGCTCTGGAAACACCATATATTTT.

V is TRBV6-1 and J is TRBJ1-5, with D possibly TRBD1 on 5 matching bases. The V gene lost 9 bases and the J gene lost 3 bases, with 12 bases spanning the gap. Germline assignment: CDR1 MNHNS and CDR2 SASEGT. The CDR3 covers 13 residues. This chain's CDR3 is CASEGYHNQPQHF. CDR3 in DNA: TGTGCCAGTGAGGGGTACCACAATCAGCCCCAGCATTTT.

The V call is TRBV7-2, the J call TRBJ2-7, with no clear D. CDR3 size: 13 residues. V shed 4 bases and J shed 0 bases, with 7 bases lying between them. Germline CDR1 SGHTA, CDR2 FQGNSA. CDR3 sequence: CASSSGNSYEQYF. The DNA for the CDR3 is TGTGCCAGCAGCTCCGGCAACTCCTACGAGCAGTACTTC. The variable domain in full, completed from reference TRBV7-2 and TRBJ2-7, reads GAGVSQSPSNKVTEKGKDVELRCDPISGHTALYWYRQSLGQGLEFLIYFQGNSAPDKSGLPSDRFSAERTGGSVSTLTIQRTQQEDSAVYLCASSSGNSYEQYFGPGTRLTVT.

The rearrangement links TRBV7-2 to TRBJ1-4; a possible D gene is TRBD1 (6 bases). The V end was cut by 2 bases, the J end by 5 bases, with 9 bases between. The CDR3 runs 14 residues. Germline V gene sequence: CDR1 SGHTA, CDR2 FQGNSA. CDR3 nucleotide sequence: TGTGCCAGCAGCTTAAGACAGGAAAATGAAAAACTGTTTTTT. Translation gives CASSLRQENEKLFF.

The chain is built from TRBV12-5 and TRBJ1-5, with 9 bases that match TRBD1. Germline trimming cut 0 bases from V and 1 base from J; bases unmatched to any gene: 1. CDR1 is LGHNT, CDR2 FRNRAP, per germline. The CDR3 spans 16 residues. The CDR3 region is CASGLVQGASNQPQHF. In nucleotides, the CDR3 is TGTGCTAGTGGTTTGGTACAGGGGGCGAGCAATCAGCCCCAGCATTTT.

This clone was detected only once. This chain links TRBV28 with TRBJ1-2; possible D gene TRBD1, 6 bases. Germline V CDR1 and CDR2: MDHEN, SYDVKM. The CDR3 extends over 12 amino acids. The V end lost 5 bases, the J end lost 7 bases, and 11 bases lay between the germline ends. CDR3 sequence (DNA): TGTGCCAGCAGTCAGGGGTTTAGTGGCTACACCTTC. This encodes CASSQGFSGYTF.

The chain is built from TRBV7-2 and TRBJ2-7; TRBD1 matches at 8 bases. The V segment lost 3 bases and the J segment 0 bases; nucleotides outside the gene matches: 4. Germline V gives CDR1 SGHTA, CDR2 FQGNSA. CDR3 length: 15 residues. The CDR3 sequence: CASSLGQVNSYEQYF. CDR3 nucleotide sequence: TGTGCCAGCAGCTTGGGACAGGTCAACTCCTACGAGCAGTACTTC.

The V and J genes are TRBV9 and TRBJ2-7; D may be TRBD1 (5 bases). V gave up 0 bases and J gave up 2 bases, with 12 bases separating them. The CDR3 extends over 15 amino acids. Germline assignment: CDR1 SGDLS and CDR2 YYNGEE. CDR3: CASSVADSPTYEQYF. The CDR3 DNA reads TGTGCCAGCAGCGTAGCAGACAGCCCAACCTACGAGCAGTACTTC.

The rearrangement links TRBV5-4 to TRBJ2-5; the D is unclear. The CDR3 extends over 15 amino acids. In germline, CDR1 is SGHNT, CDR2 YYREEE (reference sequence). V lost 0 bases to trimming and J lost 5 bases, with 14 bases between them. DNA for the CDR3: TGTGCCAGCAGCTTGGTTTTGGGAACGCCGGAGACCCAGTACTTC. This codes for CASSLVLGTPETQYF.

The rearrangement uses TRBV7-2 and TRBJ1-2, with 8 bases matching TRBD1. Germline lookup yields CDR1 SGHTA and CDR2 FQGNSA. Trimming at V came to 4 bases and at J to 8 bases, leaving 6 bases not matched to a gene. CDR3 length equals 13 residues. The CDR3 loop is CASSSDRVGGYTF. CDR3 in DNA: TGTGCCAGCAGCTCGGACAGGGTAGGCGGCTACACCTTC.

This chain connects TRBV6-5 to TRBJ1-3, with D possibly TRBD1 on 6 matching bases. Germline V CDR1 and CDR2: MNHEY, SVGAGI. The CDR3 runs 16 residues. V was shortened by 3 bases and J by 4 bases, with 16 bases between the two germline ends. The CDR3 nucleotides are TGTGCCAGCAGTTATATGGGGGGCGCGTCGGGAAACACCATATATTTT. It translates to CASSYMGGASGNTIYF.

The V and J genes are TRBV29-1 and TRBJ2-7; 12 positions agree with TRBD2. J was trimmed by 5 bases and V by 5 bases; bases with no gene match: 13. Germline CDR1 and CDR2: SQVTM and ANQGSEA. The CDR3 contains 16 residues. CDR3 sequence (DNA): TGCAGCGTTCGGGGAAACGGACTAGCGGGAATCGACGAGCAGTACTTC. Amino acid sequence: CSVRGNGLAGIDEQYF.

This chain connects TRBV11-2 to TRBJ1-4; D gene ambiguous. The V end lost 4 bases, the J end lost 6 bases, and 12 bases lay between the germline ends. The germline V gene has CDR1 SGHAT and CDR2 FQNNGV. This CDR3 has 14 residues. The CDR3, as DNA: TGTGCCAGCAGCTCTCACCAGTCTTATGAAAAACTGTTTTTT. It yields the protein CASSSHQSYEKLFF.

The chain employs TRBV25-1 and TRBJ2-3; no clear D. The V gene's germline CDR1 is MGHDK and CDR2 SYGVNS. V dropped 8 bases and J dropped 3 bases, with 12 bases sitting between them. There are 13 residues in the CDR3. CDR3 DNA: TGTGCCAGCTCCGAGACACCGACAGATACGCAGTATTTT. This gives the protein CASSETPTDTQYF.

The CDR3, as DNA: TGTGCCAGCAAAGCGTATAGCAATCAGCCCCAGCATTTT. It specifies CASKAYSNQPQHF. The rearrangement uses TRBV6-1 and TRBJ1-5; no firm D call. The ends were cut back, 7 bases at V and 0 bases at J, with 7 bases in the middle. CDR3 length: 13 residues. Germline CDR1 and CDR2: MNHNS and SASEGT.